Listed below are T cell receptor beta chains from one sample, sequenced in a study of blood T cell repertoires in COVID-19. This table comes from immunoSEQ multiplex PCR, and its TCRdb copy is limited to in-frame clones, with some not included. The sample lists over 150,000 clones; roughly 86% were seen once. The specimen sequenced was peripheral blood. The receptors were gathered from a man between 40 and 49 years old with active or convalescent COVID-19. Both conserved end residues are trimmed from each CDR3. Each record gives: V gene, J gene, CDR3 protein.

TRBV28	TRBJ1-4	ASNPGRGGTTNEKLF
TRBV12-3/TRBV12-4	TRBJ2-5	ASSLEQTQY
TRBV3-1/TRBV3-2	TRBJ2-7	ASSASGRSSYEQY
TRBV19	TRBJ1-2	ASSRQSYGYT
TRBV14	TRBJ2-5	ASSRIRGEETQY
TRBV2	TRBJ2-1	ASSDIGLAGYYNEQF
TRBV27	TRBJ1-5	ASSLFGQGRWGDQPQH
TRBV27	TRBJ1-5	ASRYKEGPQPQH
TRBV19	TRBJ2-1	ASSVGLAGGDEQF
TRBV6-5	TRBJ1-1	ASSYPGNTEAF
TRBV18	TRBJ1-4	ASSPQVGKLF
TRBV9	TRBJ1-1	ASSVEPSGGTEAF
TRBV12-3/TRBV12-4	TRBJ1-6	ASRSSYNSPLH
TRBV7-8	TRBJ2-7	ASSPPGTGTYEQY
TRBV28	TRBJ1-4	ASSLVRVSHPSNEKLF
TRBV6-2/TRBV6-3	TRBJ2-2	ASSYETEGGGELF
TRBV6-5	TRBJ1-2	ASSYGGEGGYT